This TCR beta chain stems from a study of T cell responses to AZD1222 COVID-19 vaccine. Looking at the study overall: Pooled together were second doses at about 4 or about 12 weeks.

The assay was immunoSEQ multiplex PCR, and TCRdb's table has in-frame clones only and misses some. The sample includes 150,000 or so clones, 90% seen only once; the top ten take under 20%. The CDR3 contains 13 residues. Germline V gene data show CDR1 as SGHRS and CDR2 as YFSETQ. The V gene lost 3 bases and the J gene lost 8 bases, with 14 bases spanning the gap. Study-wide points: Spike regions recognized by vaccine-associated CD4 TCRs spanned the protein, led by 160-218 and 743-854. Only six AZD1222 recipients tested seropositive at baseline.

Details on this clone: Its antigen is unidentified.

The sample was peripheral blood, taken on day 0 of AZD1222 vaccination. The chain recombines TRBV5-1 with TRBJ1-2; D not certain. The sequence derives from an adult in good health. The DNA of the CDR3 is TGCGCCAGCAGCTCCGACCTCCTGCGCGGCTACACCTTC. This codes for CASSSDLLRGYTF.